This T cell receptor (beta chain) was sequenced during a study of cytomegalovirus exposure and HLA in healthy donors. A note on this clone: Its antigen remains unidentified.

Sequencing was performed with immunoSEQ multiplex PCR; in TCRdb, only in-frame clones are kept and a portion is missing. The data contain 150,000 to 200,000 clones, 84% of them singletons. General study results and limits: The classifier was said to identify cytomegalovirus status with high specificity and sensitivity. TCR beta chains numbering approximately 150 were designated cytomegalovirus-associated. Rare TCR sequences dominated, though some public TCRs recurred in many donors. The tendency of first-cohort TCR clusters to co-occur in the 120 or so validation repertoires was identified by a subsequent analysis.

Germline lookup yields CDR1 MNHEY and CDR2 SMNVEV (reference sequence). The CDR3 has 13 amino acids. V trimming: 8 bases; J trimming: 8 bases; junction bases outside the gene matches: 9. The sequencing sample was made of PBMCs. This sequence originates from a man aged 30-40 years in good health and CMV-seropositive. This chain joins TRBV27 and TRBJ2-3; TRBD1 agrees at 8 bases. DNA for the CDR3: TGTGCCAGCCGGGGACAGGAGAGCGGTACGCAGTATTTT. This translates into CASRGQESGTQYF.